The T cell receptor beta chain described here comes from a study of T cell clonotyping in hematopoietic cell transplantation. About this clone: Its antigen is not known.

Some clones are missing from TCRdb's copy, which holds only in-frame ones; the method was immunoSEQ multiplex PCR. The sample includes fewer than 15,000 clones, 65% to 80% seen only once; the top ten take roughly 14%. The study's findings and limits: Higher Inverse Simpson Index values in graft donor and pretransplant recipient predicted broader posttransplant TCR diversity. After transplant, recipient diversity fell while pathologically expanded clonotypes grew through day 180. Few recipient clonotypes overlapped donors; over 95% were de novo at given depth.

Samples: about 28 days before transplant, then days 30, 100 and 180 after. The receptor's source is a male patient between 60 and 69 years old who had an allogeneic stem cell transplant from an unrelated donor, so the T cells may come from the graft donor. Some clones in this sample may be carry-over from other donors' samples. The specimen was peripheral blood mononuclear cells, collected 180 days after allogeneic stem cell transplant.

The CDR3 coding sequence is TGTGCCAGCAGCCAAGTAGAGGGAGAAGCCACTGAAGCTTTCTTT. Translated, it gives CASSQVEGEATEAFF. The V call is TRBV4-2, the J call TRBJ1-1; D uncertain. V was shortened by 1 base and J by 4 bases, with 13 bases between the two germline ends. The length of the CDR3 is 15 residues. Germline-derived CDR1 and CDR2 are LGHNA and YNFKEQ.